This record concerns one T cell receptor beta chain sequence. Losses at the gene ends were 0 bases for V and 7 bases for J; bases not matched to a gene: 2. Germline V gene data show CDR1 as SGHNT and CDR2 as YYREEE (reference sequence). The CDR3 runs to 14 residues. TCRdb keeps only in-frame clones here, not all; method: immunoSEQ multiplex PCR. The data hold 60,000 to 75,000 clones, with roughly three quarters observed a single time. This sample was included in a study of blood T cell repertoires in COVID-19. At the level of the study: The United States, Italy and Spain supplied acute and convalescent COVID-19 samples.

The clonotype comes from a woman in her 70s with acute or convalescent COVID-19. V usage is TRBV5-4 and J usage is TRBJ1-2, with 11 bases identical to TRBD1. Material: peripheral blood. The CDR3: CASSLDGTGGGYTF. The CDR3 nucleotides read TGTGCCAGCAGCTTGGACGGGACAGGGGGTGGCTACACCTTC.